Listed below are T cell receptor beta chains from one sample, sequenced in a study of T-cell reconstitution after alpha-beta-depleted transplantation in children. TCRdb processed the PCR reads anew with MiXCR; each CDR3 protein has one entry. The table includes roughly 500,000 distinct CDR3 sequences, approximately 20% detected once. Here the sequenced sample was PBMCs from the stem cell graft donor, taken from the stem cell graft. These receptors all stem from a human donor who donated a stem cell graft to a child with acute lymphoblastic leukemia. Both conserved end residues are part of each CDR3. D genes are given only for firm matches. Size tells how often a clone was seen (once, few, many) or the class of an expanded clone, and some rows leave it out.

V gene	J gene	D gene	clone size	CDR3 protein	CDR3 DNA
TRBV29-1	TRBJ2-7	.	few	CSVEDLTSEQYF	TGCAGCGTTGAAGATCTGACGTCCGAGCAGTACTTC
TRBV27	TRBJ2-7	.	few	CASRGPAYEQYF	TGTGCCAGCAGAGGACCTGCCTACGAGCAGTACTTC
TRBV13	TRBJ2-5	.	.	CASSDREETQYF	TGTGCCAGCAGCGACCGGGAGGAGACCCAGTACTTC
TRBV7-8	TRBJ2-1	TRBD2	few	CASSPLAGLNEQFF	TGTGCCAGCAGCCCTTTAGCGGGCCTCAATGAGCAGTTCTTC
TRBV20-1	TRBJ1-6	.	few	CSAPRLYNSPLHF	TGCAGCGCTCCGCGGCTGTATAATTCACCCCTCCACTTT
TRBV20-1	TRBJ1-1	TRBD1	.	CSARDRGPRTEAFF	TGCAGTGCTAGGGACAGGGGACCCCGCACTGAAGCTTTCTTT
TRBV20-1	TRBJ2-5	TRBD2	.	CSAGVAGAGETQYF	TGCAGTGCTGGCGTAGCGGGAGCGGGAGAGACCCAGTACTTC
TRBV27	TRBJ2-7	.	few	CASSGISRYEQYF	TGTGCCAGCAGCGGGATCTCCCGCTACGAGCAGTACTTC
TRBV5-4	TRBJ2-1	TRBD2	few	CASSSPGSGRAGPYNEQFF	TGTGCCAGCAGCTCGCCGGGGAGCGGGAGGGCCGGCCCCTACAATGAGCAGTTCTTC
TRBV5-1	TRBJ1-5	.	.	CASSLGGANQPQHF	TGCGCCAGCAGCTTGGGGGGTGCCAATCAGCCCCAGCATTTT
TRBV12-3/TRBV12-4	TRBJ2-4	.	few	CASSLAVGPKNIQYF	TGTGCCAGCAGTTTAGCGGTGGGACCCAAAAACATTCAGTACTTC
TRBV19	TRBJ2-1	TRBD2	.	CASSLGLGLAGYNEQFF	TGTGCCAGTAGCCTAGGGCTGGGACTAGCGGGGTACAATGAGCAGTTCTTC
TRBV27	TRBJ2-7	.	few	CASSSLRGTFYEQYF	TGTGCCAGCAGTTCTCTACGTGGGACTTTCTACGAGCAGTACTTC
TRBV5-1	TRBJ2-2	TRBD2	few	CASSAPGLAGVRNTGELFF	TGCGCCAGCAGCGCCCCGGGACTAGCGGGAGTCAGGAACACCGGGGAGCTGTTTTTT
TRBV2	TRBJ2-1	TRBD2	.	CASSGPGLVGNEQFF	TGTGCCAGCAGTGGGCCGGGACTAGTCGGCAATGAGCAGTTCTTC
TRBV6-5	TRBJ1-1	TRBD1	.	CASRTGTGTEAFF	TGTGCCAGCAGGACCGGGACAGGCACTGAAGCTTTCTTT
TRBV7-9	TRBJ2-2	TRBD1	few	CASSARTGYTGELFF	TGTGCCAGCAGCGCCAGGACAGGGTACACCGGGGAGCTGTTTTTT
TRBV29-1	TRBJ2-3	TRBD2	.	CSVEQSGTGTDTQYF	TGCAGCGTTGAACAGAGCGGGACCGGGACAGATACGCAGTATTTT
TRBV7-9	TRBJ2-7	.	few	CASSLGPGHSYEQYF	TGTGCCAGCAGCTTAGGCCCGGGACACTCCTACGAGCAGTACTTC
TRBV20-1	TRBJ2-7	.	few	CSAPWLAESYEQYF	TGCAGTGCTCCCTGGTTGGCGGAGTCCTACGAGCAGTACTTC
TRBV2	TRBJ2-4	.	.	CASVEIFLAKNIQYF	TGTGCCAGCGTTGAAATATTTCTAGCCAAAAACATTCAGTACTTC
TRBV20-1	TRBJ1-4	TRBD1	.	CSALTGGSEKLFF	TGCAGTGCCCTTACAGGGGGGAGCGAAAAACTGTTTTTT
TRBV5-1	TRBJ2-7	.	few	CASSLAEQGKQYF	TGCGCCAGCAGCTTGGCCGAGCAGGGTAAGCAGTACTTC
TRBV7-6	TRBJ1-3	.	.	CASSFSLYNGIENTIYF	TGTGCCAGCAGCTTTTCTCTGTATAATGGAATAGAAAACACCATATATTTT
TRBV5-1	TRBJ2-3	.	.	CASKPYWPYEDTQYF	TGCGCCAGCAAGCCGTACTGGCCCTACGAAGATACGCAGTATTTT
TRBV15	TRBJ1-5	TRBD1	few	CATSREWTGGHNQPQHF	TGTGCCACCAGCAGAGAATGGACAGGGGGCCACAATCAGCCCCAGCATTTT
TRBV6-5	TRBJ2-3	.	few	CASSQNDILARADTQYF	TGTGCCAGCAGCCAAAACGATATTCTAGCGAGGGCAGATACGCAGTATTTT
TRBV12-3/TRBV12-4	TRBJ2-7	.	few	CASSLAFARGYEQYF	TGTGCCAGCAGTTTAGCGTTTGCTCGGGGATACGAGCAGTACTTC
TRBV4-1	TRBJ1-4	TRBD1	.	CASSQSRGRTANEKLFF	TGCGCCAGCAGCCAGAGCAGGGGGCGGACTGCTAATGAAAAACTGTTTTTT
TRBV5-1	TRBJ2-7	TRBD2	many	CASSPRSGRIDEQYF	TGCGCCAGCAGCCCCAGGAGCGGGAGGATCGACGAGCAGTACTTC
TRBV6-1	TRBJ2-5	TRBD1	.	CASGRTGGGLETQYF	TGTGCCAGCGGCAGGACAGGGGGCGGTTTAGAGACCCAGTACTTC
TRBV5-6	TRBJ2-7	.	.	CASSHQGSYEQYF	TGTGCCAGCAGCCACCAGGGTTCCTACGAGCAGTACTTC
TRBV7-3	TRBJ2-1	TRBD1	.	CASSLDRTGGFYNEQFF	TGTGCCAGCAGCCTCGATAGGACAGGGGGCTTCTACAATGAGCAGTTCTTC
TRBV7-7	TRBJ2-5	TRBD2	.	CASSMVSGSLETQYF	TGTGCCAGCAGCATGGTCAGCGGGAGCCTGGAGACCCAGTACTTC
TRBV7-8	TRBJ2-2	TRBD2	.	CASSTTSGRAGELFF	TGTGCCAGCAGCACCACTAGCGGGAGGGCCGGGGAGCTGTTTTTT
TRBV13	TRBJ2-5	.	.	CASSLEELGSEKTQYF	TGTGCCAGCAGCTTAGAGGAACTAGGGTCGGAGAAGACCCAGTACTTC
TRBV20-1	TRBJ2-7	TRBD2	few	CSAPRTSGRLHEQYF	TGCAGTGCCCCTCGGACTAGCGGGAGACTCCACGAGCAGTACTTC
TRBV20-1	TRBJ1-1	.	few	CSASGRGLGTEAFF	TGCAGTGCTAGCGGCCGGGGGCTCGGCACTGAAGCTTTCTTT
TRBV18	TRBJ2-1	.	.	CASSPFGSPNEQFF	TGTGCCAGCTCACCATTTGGCAGCCCCAATGAGCAGTTCTTC
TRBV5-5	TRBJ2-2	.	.	CASSSADYLNTGELFF	TGTGCCAGCAGCTCGGCGGATTACTTAAACACCGGGGAGCTGTTTTTT
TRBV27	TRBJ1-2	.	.	CASSLKGGIYGYTF	TGTGCCAGCAGTTTGAAGGGAGGGATTTACGGCTACACCTTC
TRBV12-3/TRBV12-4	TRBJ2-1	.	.	CASSLGPGLEQFF	TGTGCCAGCAGCCTGGGACCTGGACTTGAGCAGTTCTTC
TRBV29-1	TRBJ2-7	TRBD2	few	CSALAGGLYEQYF	TGCAGCGCCTTAGCGGGAGGACTCTACGAGCAGTACTTC
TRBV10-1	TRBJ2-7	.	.	CASSGRERAEQYF	TGCGCCAGCAGTGGGCGGGAACGGGCCGAGCAGTACTTC
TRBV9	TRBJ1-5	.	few	CASSVAARGSNQPQHF	TGTGCCAGCAGCGTAGCTGCCAGAGGGAGCAATCAGCCCCAGCATTTT
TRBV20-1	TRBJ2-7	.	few	CSASGGLGQYF	TGCAGTGCTAGCGGCGGCCTGGGGCAGTACTTC
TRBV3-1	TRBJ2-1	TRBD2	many	CASSQAGGEQFF	TGTGCCAGCAGCCAAGCGGGGGGAGAGCAGTTCTTC
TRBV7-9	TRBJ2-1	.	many	CASSAIYNEQFF	TGTGCCAGCAGCGCCATTTACAATGAGCAGTTCTTC
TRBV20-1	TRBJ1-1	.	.	CSASYLGSAMNTEAFF	TGCAGTGCTAGCTACCTCGGGTCGGCCATGAACACTGAAGCTTTCTTT
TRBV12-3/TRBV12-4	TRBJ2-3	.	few	CASSLRPNTDTQYF	TGTGCCAGCAGTTTGCGGCCGAACACAGATACGCAGTATTTT
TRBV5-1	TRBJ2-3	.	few	CASSLFVLMGEDTQYF	TGCGCCAGCAGCTTATTTGTGTTGATGGGGGAGGATACGCAGTATTTT